Listed below are T cell receptor beta chains from one sample, sequenced in a study of blood T cell repertoires in COVID-19. Data came from immunoSEQ multiplex PCR; TCRdb stores just in-frame clones and leaves some out. The sample contains roughly 32,000 clones, around 86% of which appear only once. The specimen sequenced was peripheral blood. Receptors were obtained from a man in his fifties or sixties with active COVID-19. CDR3s include the opening cysteine and the closing phenylalanine or tryptophan. D genes are given only for firm matches. For some rows the clone size is stated as once, few or many, or as a class when expanded; others skip it.

J gene: TRBJ1-5
V gene: TRBV7-6
clone size: -
D gene: TRBD1
CDR3 protein: CASSLGQGAGQPQHF
CDR3 DNA: TGTGCCAGCAGCTTGGGTCAGGGGGCAGGTCAGCCCCAGCATTTT

J gene: TRBJ2-7
V gene: TRBV15
clone size: -
D gene: TRBD1
CDR3 protein: CATSRRQGAVYEQYF
CDR3 DNA: TGTGCCACCAGCCGCCGACAGGGAGCGGTCTACGAGCAGTACTTC

J gene: TRBJ1-3
V gene: TRBV11-3
clone size: few
D gene: TRBD1
CDR3 protein: CASSLDKEGAGEGGNTIYF
CDR3 DNA: TGTGCCAGCAGCTTAGATAAAGAGGGGGCAGGGGAAGGAGGAAACACCATATATTTT

J gene: TRBJ2-3
V gene: TRBV7-3
clone size: -
D gene: TRBD2
CDR3 protein: CASSQPSGTSGRGSTDTQYF
CDR3 DNA: TGTGCCAGCAGTCAACCCTCCGGGACTAGCGGGAGAGGGAGCACAGATACGCAGTATTTT

J gene: TRBJ2-3
V gene: TRBV29-1
clone size: -
D gene: -
CDR3 protein: CSVAVTSTDTQYF
CDR3 DNA: TGCAGCGTTGCGGTAACTAGCACAGATACGCAGTATTTT

J gene: TRBJ2-1
V gene: TRBV5-1
clone size: -
D gene: -
CDR3 protein: CASSLVGQPYNEQFF
CDR3 DNA: TGCGCCAGCAGCTTGGTCGGACAACCCTACAATGAGCAGTTCTTC

J gene: TRBJ2-7
V gene: TRBV7-9
clone size: -
D gene: -
CDR3 protein: CASSFAGSYEQYF
CDR3 DNA: TGTGCCAGCAGCTTCGCCGGTTCCTACGAGCAGTACTTC

J gene: TRBJ2-5
V gene: TRBV9
clone size: -
D gene: -
CDR3 protein: CASSVGPQGYETQYF
CDR3 DNA: TGTGCCAGCAGCGTAGGTCCTCAGGGGTATGAGACCCAGTACTTC

J gene: TRBJ1-1
V gene: TRBV5-8
clone size: -
D gene: -
CDR3 protein: CASSLGVWGGENTEAFF
CDR3 DNA: TGTGCCAGCAGCTTGGGAGTATGGGGAGGGGAGAACACTGAAGCTTTCTTT

J gene: TRBJ2-3
V gene: TRBV7-9
clone size: -
D gene: TRBD1
CDR3 protein: CASTGQGSTDTQYF
CDR3 DNA: TGTGCCAGCACTGGACAGGGGAGCACAGATACGCAGTATTTT

J gene: TRBJ2-1
V gene: TRBV10-3
clone size: -
D gene: -
CDR3 protein: CAIKEAVTGEQFF
CDR3 DNA: TGTGCCATAAAAGAAGCGGTGACGGGGGAGCAGTTCTTC

J gene: TRBJ2-3
V gene: TRBV3-1/TRBV3-2
clone size: -
D gene: -
CDR3 protein: CARRGRTDTQYF
CDR3 DNA: TGTGCCAGAAGAGGTAGAACAGATACGCAGTATTTT

J gene: TRBJ1-5
V gene: TRBV7-2
clone size: -
D gene: -
CDR3 protein: CASSGSNQPQHF
CDR3 DNA: TGTGCCAGCAGTGGCAGCAATCAGCCCCAGCATTTT

J gene: TRBJ2-5
V gene: TRBV6-6
clone size: -
D gene: TRBD2
CDR3 protein: CASSTLAGGAQETQYF
CDR3 DNA: TGTGCCAGCAGTACTCTAGCGGGGGGGGCCCAAGAGACCCAGTACTTC

J gene: TRBJ1-4
V gene: TRBV29-1
clone size: -
D gene: TRBD1
CDR3 protein: CSVADDRGQAEKLFF
CDR3 DNA: TGCAGCGTTGCTGATGACAGGGGGCAAGCTGAAAAACTGTTTTTT

J gene: TRBJ2-3
V gene: TRBV7-8
clone size: once
D gene: -
CDR3 protein: CASSLGLVTDTQYF
CDR3 DNA: TGTGCCAGCAGCTTAGGGCTAGTAACAGATACGCAGTATTTT

J gene: TRBJ2-3
V gene: TRBV11-3
clone size: -
D gene: -
CDR3 protein: CASSLGDGGPTDTQYF
CDR3 DNA: TGTGCCAGCAGCTTAGGCGACGGGGGGCCGACAGATACGCAGTATTTT

J gene: TRBJ1-6
V gene: TRBV7-3
clone size: -
D gene: -
CDR3 protein: CASSLGGGNSPLHF
CDR3 DNA: TGTGCCAGCAGCTTGGGCGGGGGTAATTCACCCCTCCACTTT

J gene: TRBJ2-1
V gene: TRBV24-1
clone size: once
D gene: -
CDR3 protein: CATSDSSPPPEQFF
CDR3 DNA: TGTGCCACCAGTGATTCCAGTCCACCCCCTGAGCAGTTCTTC

J gene: TRBJ2-3
V gene: TRBV10-3
clone size: once
D gene: TRBD2
CDR3 protein: CAISESLAGGGTDTQYF
CDR3 DNA: TGTGCCATCAGTGAGTCACTAGCGGGAGGAGGAACAGATACGCAGTATTTT

J gene: TRBJ1-1
V gene: TRBV6-5
clone size: -
D gene: TRBD1
CDR3 protein: CASSYLSRQGPEAFF
CDR3 DNA: TGTGCCAGCAGTTACCTCTCCCGACAGGGTCCTGAAGCTTTCTTT

J gene: TRBJ1-5
V gene: TRBV5-6
clone size: -
D gene: TRBD1
CDR3 protein: CASSTRQGRMSNQPQHF
CDR3 DNA: TGTGCCAGCAGCACGAGACAGGGTAGGATGAGCAATCAGCCCCAGCATTTT

J gene: TRBJ1-3
V gene: TRBV19
clone size: -
D gene: TRBD1
CDR3 protein: CASSSGGGNTIYF
CDR3 DNA: TGTGCCAGTAGTTCAGGGGGCGGAAACACCATATATTTT

J gene: TRBJ1-2
V gene: TRBV5-5
clone size: -
D gene: TRBD1
CDR3 protein: CASSLRTGEDYGYTF
CDR3 DNA: TGTGCCAGCAGCCTCCGAACAGGGGAGGACTATGGCTACACCTTC

J gene: TRBJ2-7
V gene: TRBV30
clone size: -
D gene: -
CDR3 protein: CAWTTSPYEQYF
CDR3 DNA: TGTGCCTGGACGACTTCTCCCTACGAGCAGTACTTC

J gene: TRBJ1-2
V gene: TRBV5-6
clone size: -
D gene: TRBD1
CDR3 protein: CASSQDRDHGYTF
CDR3 DNA: TGTGCCAGCAGCCAGGACAGGGACCATGGCTACACCTTC

J gene: TRBJ1-2
V gene: TRBV5-6
clone size: -
D gene: TRBD1
CDR3 protein: CASRFRDRGLYYGYTF
CDR3 DNA: TGTGCCAGCAGATTCCGGGACAGGGGGTTATACTATGGCTACACCTTC

J gene: TRBJ1-4
V gene: TRBV3-1/TRBV3-2
clone size: -
D gene: -
CDR3 protein: CASSQVTLQEKLFF
CDR3 DNA: TGTGCCAGCAGCCAAGTGACTTTGCAGGAAAAACTGTTTTTT

J gene: TRBJ1-2
V gene: TRBV5-1
clone size: -
D gene: TRBD1
CDR3 protein: CASGTTGVNYGYTF
CDR3 DNA: TGCGCCAGCGGAACGACAGGGGTAAACTATGGCTACACCTTC

J gene: TRBJ2-1
V gene: TRBV2
clone size: -
D gene: TRBD2
CDR3 protein: CASSEFSGGPYNEQFF
CDR3 DNA: TGTGCCAGCAGTGAATTTAGCGGGGGACCCTACAATGAGCAGTTCTTC

J gene: TRBJ2-3
V gene: TRBV7-9
clone size: -
D gene: TRBD2
CDR3 protein: CASSPPGGADTQYF
CDR3 DNA: TGTGCCAGCAGCCCCCCGGGGGGAGCAGATACGCAGTATTTT

J gene: TRBJ2-1
V gene: TRBV12-3/TRBV12-4
clone size: once
D gene: TRBD2
CDR3 protein: CASSSSGEQFF
CDR3 DNA: TGTGCCAGCAGTTCTAGCGGTGAGCAGTTCTTC

J gene: TRBJ1-1
V gene: TRBV25-1
clone size: -
D gene: -
CDR3 protein: CASSEQEGNTEAFF
CDR3 DNA: TGTGCCAGCAGTGAACAGGAGGGGAACACTGAAGCTTTCTTT

J gene: TRBJ2-7
V gene: TRBV21-1
clone size: -
D gene: -
CDR3 protein: CASIKRGSAGREQYF
CDR3 DNA: TGTGCCAGCATCAAAAGAGGGAGCGCAGGTCGCGAGCAGTACTTC

J gene: TRBJ2-7
V gene: TRBV7-2
clone size: -
D gene: -
CDR3 protein: CASSLGTAAYEQYF
CDR3 DNA: TGTGCCAGCAGCTTAGGTACTGCCGCCTACGAGCAGTACTTC

J gene: TRBJ2-3
V gene: TRBV6-6
clone size: -
D gene: TRBD2
CDR3 protein: CASSRRGTSGSYDTQYF
CDR3 DNA: TGTGCCAGCAGTCGCAGAGGGACTAGCGGGAGTTACGATACGCAGTATTTT

J gene: TRBJ2-3
V gene: TRBV3-1/TRBV3-2
clone size: -
D gene: -
CDR3 protein: CASSQDGGLSVHTQYF
CDR3 DNA: TGTGCCAGCAGCCAAGATGGCGGTCTATCCGTGCATACGCAGTATTTT

J gene: TRBJ2-5
V gene: TRBV30
clone size: -
D gene: TRBD2
CDR3 protein: CAWSVGTSGRASETQYF
CDR3 DNA: TGTGCCTGGAGTGTCGGGACTAGCGGGAGGGCCTCGGAGACCCAGTACTTC

J gene: TRBJ2-5
V gene: TRBV4-2
clone size: -
D gene: -
CDR3 protein: CASSQDSSSSKTQYF
CDR3 DNA: TGTGCCAGCAGCCAAGATAGTTCCTCGTCCAAGACCCAGTACTTC

J gene: TRBJ2-1
V gene: TRBV7-2
clone size: -
D gene: TRBD2
CDR3 protein: CASSLSPSGGAGEQFF
CDR3 DNA: TGTGCCAGCAGCTTATCGCCTAGCGGGGGGGCCGGGGAGCAGTTCTTC

J gene: TRBJ1-2
V gene: TRBV18
clone size: -
D gene: -
CDR3 protein: CASSPPPGNYGYTF
CDR3 DNA: TGTGCCAGCTCACCACCCCCGGGAAACTATGGCTACACCTTC

J gene: TRBJ1-1
V gene: TRBV5-5
clone size: -
D gene: -
CDR3 protein: CASSPVGGEAFF
CDR3 DNA: TGTGCCAGCAGCCCAGTGGGGGGAGAAGCTTTCTTT

J gene: TRBJ2-1
V gene: TRBV19
clone size: -
D gene: -
CDR3 protein: CASGEGLLWYNEQFF
CDR3 DNA: TGTGCCAGTGGCGAGGGTCTCCTGTGGTACAATGAGCAGTTCTTC

J gene: TRBJ2-1
V gene: TRBV7-3
clone size: -
D gene: TRBD1
CDR3 protein: CASSYGQGARNEQFF
CDR3 DNA: TGTGCCAGCAGCTATGGACAGGGGGCGAGGAATGAGCAGTTCTTC

J gene: TRBJ2-7
V gene: TRBV20-1
clone size: few
D gene: -
CDR3 protein: CSATTGYEQYF
CDR3 DNA: TGCAGTGCTACCACAGGGTACGAGCAGTACTTC

J gene: TRBJ1-1
V gene: TRBV19
clone size: -
D gene: -
CDR3 protein: CASSELQDTAFF
CDR3 DNA: TGTGCCAGTAGCGAATTACAGGATACGGCTTTCTTT

J gene: TRBJ1-1
V gene: TRBV6-6
clone size: -
D gene: -
CDR3 protein: CASSPGGGGTEAFF
CDR3 DNA: TGTGCCAGCAGCCCCGGGGGCGGGGGGACTGAAGCTTTCTTT

J gene: TRBJ1-4
V gene: TRBV4-3
clone size: -
D gene: -
CDR3 protein: CASSQDIGGAGKLFF
CDR3 DNA: TGCGCCAGCAGCCAAGATATCGGGGGGGCAGGCAAACTGTTTTTT

J gene: TRBJ2-2
V gene: TRBV6-6
clone size: -
D gene: TRBD1
CDR3 protein: CASSRGPDGELFF
CDR3 DNA: TGTGCCAGCAGCAGGGGGCCGGACGGGGAGCTGTTTTTT

J gene: TRBJ1-2
V gene: TRBV12-3/TRBV12-4
clone size: -
D gene: -
CDR3 protein: CASSKGYGYTF
CDR3 DNA: TGTGCCAGCTCCAAGGGGTACGGCTACACCTTC